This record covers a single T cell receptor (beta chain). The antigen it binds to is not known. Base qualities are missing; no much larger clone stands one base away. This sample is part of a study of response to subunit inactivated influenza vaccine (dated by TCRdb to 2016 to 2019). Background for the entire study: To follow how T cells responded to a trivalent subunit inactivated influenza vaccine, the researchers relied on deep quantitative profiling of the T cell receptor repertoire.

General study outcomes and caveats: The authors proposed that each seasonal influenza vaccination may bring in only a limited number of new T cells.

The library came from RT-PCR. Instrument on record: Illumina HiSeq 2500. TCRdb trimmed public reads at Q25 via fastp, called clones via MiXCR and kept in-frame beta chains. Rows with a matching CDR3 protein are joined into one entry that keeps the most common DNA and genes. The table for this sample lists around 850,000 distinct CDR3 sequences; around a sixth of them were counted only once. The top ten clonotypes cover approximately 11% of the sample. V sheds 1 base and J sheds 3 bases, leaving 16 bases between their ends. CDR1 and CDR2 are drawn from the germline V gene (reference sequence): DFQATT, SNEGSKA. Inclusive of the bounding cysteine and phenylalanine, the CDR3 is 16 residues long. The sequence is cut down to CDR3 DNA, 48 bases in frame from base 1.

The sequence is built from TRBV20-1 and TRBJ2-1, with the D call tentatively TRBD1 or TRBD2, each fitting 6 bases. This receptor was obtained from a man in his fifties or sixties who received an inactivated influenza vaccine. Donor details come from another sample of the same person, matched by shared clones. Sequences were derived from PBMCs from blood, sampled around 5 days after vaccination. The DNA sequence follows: TGCAGTGCTAGAGTCGGGGGCCCCCTACACTACAATGAGCAGTTCTTC. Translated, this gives CSARVGGPLHYNEQFF.